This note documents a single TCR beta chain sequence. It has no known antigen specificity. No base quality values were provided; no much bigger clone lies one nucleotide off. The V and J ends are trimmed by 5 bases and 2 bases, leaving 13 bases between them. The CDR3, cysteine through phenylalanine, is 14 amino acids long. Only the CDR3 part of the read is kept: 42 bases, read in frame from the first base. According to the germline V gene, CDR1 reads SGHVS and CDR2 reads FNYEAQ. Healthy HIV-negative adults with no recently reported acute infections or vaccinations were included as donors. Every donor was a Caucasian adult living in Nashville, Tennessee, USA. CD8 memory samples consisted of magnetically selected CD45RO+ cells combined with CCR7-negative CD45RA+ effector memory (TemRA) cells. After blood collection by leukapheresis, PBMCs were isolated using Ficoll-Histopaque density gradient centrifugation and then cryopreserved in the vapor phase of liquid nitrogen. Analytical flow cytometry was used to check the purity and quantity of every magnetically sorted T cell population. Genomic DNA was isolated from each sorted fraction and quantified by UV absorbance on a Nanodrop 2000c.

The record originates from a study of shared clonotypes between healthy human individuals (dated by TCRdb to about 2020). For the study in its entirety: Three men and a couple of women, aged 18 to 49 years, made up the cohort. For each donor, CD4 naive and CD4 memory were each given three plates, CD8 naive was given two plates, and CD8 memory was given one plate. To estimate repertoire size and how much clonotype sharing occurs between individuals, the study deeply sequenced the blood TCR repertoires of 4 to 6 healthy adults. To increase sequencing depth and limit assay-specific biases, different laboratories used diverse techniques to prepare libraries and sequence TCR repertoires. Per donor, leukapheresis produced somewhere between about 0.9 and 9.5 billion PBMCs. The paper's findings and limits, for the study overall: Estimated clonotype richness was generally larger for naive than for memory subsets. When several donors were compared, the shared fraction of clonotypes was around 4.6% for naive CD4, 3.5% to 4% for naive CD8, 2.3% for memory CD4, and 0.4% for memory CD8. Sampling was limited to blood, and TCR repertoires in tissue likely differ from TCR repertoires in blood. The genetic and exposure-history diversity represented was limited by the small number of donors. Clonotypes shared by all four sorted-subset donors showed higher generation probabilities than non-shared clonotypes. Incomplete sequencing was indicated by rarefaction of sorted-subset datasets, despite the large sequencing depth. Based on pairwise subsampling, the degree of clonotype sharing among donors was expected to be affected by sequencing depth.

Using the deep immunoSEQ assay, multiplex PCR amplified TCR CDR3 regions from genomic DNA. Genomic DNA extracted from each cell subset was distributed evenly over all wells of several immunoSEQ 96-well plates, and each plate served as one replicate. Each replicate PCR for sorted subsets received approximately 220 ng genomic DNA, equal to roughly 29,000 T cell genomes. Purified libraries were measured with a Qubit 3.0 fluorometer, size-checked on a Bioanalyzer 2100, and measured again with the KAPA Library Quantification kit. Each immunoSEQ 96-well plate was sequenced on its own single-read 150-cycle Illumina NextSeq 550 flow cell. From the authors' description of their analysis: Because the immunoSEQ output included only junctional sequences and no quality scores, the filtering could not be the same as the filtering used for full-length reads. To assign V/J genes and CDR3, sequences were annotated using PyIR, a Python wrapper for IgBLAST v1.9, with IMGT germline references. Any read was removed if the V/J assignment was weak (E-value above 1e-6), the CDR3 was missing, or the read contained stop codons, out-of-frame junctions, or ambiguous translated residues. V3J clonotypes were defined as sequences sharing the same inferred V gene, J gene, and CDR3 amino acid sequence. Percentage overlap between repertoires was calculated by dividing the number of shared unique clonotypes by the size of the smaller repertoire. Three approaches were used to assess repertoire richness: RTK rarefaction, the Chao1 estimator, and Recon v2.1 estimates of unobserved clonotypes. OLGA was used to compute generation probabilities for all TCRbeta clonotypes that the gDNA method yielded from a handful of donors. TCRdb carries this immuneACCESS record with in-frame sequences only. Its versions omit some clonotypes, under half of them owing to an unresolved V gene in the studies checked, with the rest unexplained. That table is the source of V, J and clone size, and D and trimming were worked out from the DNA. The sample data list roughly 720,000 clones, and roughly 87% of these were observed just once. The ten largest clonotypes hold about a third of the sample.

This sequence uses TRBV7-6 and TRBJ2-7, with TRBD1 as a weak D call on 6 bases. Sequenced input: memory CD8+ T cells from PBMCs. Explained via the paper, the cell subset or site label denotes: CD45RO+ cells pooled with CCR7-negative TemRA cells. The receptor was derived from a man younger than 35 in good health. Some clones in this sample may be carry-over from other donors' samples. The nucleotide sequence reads TGTGCCAGCAGCGCTAGGACAGTACCCTACGAGCAGTACTTC. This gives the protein CASSARTVPYEQYF.